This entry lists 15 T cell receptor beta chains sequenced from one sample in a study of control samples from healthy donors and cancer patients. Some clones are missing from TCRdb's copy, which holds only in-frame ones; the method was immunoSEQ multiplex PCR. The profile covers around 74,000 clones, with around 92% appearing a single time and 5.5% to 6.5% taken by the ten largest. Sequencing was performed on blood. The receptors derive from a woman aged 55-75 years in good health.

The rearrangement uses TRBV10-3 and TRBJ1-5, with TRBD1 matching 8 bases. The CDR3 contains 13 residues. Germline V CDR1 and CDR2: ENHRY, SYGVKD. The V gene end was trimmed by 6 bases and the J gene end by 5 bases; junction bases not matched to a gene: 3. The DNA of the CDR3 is TGTGCCATCAGCCAGGGGGCGGATCAGCCCCAGCATTTT. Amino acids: CAISQGADQPQHF.

The CDR3 is CASSTPRGGGADTQYF. In DNA form, the CDR3 reads TGTGCCAGCAGTACTCCCAGGGGGGGAGGGGCGGATACGCAGTATTTT. J is TRBJ2-3 and V is TRBV11-2, with D possibly being TRBD1 or TRBD2 (7 bases each). Trimming took 6 bases from V and 6 from J, leaving 22 bases between them. Germline-derived CDR1 and CDR2 are SGHAT and FQNNGV. CDR3 length: 16 residues.

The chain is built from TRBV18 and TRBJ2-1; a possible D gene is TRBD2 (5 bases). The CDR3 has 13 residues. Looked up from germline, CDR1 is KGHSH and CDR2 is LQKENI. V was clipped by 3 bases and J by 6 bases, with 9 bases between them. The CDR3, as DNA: TGTGCCAGCTCACCCAGCGGACTCAATGAGCAGTTCTTC. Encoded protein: CASSPSGLNEQFF. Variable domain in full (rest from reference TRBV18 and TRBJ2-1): NAGVMQNPRHLVRRRGQEARLRCSPMKGHSHVYWYRQLPEEGLKFMVYLQKENIIDESGMPKERFSAEFPKEGPSILRIQQVVRGDSAAYFCASSPSGLNEQFFGPGTRLTVL.

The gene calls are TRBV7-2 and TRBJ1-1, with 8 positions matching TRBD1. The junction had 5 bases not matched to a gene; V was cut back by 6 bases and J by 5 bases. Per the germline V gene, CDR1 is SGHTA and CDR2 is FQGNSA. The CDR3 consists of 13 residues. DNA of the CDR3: TGTGCCAGCAGTATACAGGGGGGGACTGAAGCTTTCTTT. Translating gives CASSIQGGTEAFF.

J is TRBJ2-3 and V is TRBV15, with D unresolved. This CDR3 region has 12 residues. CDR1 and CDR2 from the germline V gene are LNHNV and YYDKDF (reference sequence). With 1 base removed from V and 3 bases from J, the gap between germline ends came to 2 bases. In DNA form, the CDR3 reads TGTGCCACCAGCAGAGGTACAGATACGCAGTATTTT. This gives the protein CATSRGTDTQYF.

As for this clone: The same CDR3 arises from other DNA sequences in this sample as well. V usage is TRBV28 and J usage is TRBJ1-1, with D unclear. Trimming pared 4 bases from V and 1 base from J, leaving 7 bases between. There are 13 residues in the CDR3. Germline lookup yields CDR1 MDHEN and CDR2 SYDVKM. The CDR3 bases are TGTGCCAGCAGTTCCCCAGGGAACACTGAAGCTTTCTTT. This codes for CASSSPGNTEAFF. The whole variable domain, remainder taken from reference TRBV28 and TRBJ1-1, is DVKVTQSSRYLVKRTGEKVFLECVQDMDHENMFWYRQDPGLGLRLIYFSYDVKMKEKGDIPEGYSVSREKKERFSLILESASTNQTSMYLCASSSPGNTEAFFGQGTRLTVV.

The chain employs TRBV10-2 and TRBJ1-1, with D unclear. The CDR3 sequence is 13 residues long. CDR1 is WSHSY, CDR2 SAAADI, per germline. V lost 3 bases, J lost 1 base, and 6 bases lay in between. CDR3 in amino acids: CASSEQQNTEAFF. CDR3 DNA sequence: TGCGCCAGCAGTGAACAGCAGAACACTGAAGCTTTCTTT.

The CDR3 nucleotides are TGTGCCAGCAGGAAAGCTCTGGCTAGCGGGAGCCATGAGCAGTTCTTC. It is translated as CASRKALASGSHEQFF. The chain has TRBV3-1 (or the pseudogene TRBV3-2) and TRBJ2-1; 10 nucleotides agree with TRBD2. The CDR3 loop spans 16 amino acids. J was trimmed by 8 bases and V by 6 bases; bases with no gene match: 13. Germline CDR1 is LGHDT and CDR2 is YNNKEL (reference sequence).

CDR3 in DNA: TGTGCCAGCAGTTTTCGACAGGGTCTCGAAAAACTGTTTTTT. This gives the protein CASSFRQGLEKLFF. The genes are TRBV28 and TRBJ1-4; 7 bases are shared with TRBD1. CDR1 and CDR2 from the germline V gene are MDHEN and SYDVKM. J gave up 8 bases and V 3 bases, and 6 bases lay outside the gene matches. This CDR3 has 14 amino acids.

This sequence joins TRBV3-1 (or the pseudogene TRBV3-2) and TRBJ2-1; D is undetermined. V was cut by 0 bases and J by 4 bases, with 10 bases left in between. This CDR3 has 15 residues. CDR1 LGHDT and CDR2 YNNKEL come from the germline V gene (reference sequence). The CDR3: CASSQERGPYNEQFF. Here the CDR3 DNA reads TGTGCCAGCAGCCAAGAAAGAGGCCCATACAATGAGCAGTTCTTC.

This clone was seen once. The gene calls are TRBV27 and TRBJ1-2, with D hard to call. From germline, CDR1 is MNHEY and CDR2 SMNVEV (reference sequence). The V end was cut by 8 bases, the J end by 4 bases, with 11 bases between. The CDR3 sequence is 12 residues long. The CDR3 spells CASRRAGYGYTF. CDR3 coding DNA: TGTGCCAGCCGGAGGGCAGGCTATGGCTACACCTTC.

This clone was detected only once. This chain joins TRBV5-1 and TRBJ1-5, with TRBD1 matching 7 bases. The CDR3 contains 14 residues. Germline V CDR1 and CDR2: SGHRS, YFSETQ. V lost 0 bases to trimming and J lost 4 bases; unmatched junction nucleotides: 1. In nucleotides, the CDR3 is TGCGCCAGCAGCTTGGAGGGACAGAATCAGCCCCAGCATTTT. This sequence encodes CASSLEGQNQPQHF.

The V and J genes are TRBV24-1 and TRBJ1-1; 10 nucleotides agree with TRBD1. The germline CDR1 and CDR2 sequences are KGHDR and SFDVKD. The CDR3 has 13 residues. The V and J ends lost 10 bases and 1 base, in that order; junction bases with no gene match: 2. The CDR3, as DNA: TGTGCCACAGGGGACAGGGGGAACACTGAAGCTTTCTTT. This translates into CATGDRGNTEAFF.

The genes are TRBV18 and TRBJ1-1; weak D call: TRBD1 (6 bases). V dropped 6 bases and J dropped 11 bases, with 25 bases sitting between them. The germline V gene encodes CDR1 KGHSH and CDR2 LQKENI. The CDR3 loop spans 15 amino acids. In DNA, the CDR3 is TGTGCCAGCTCTCAAACTACAGGGACCGCAACTTTGGCTTTCTTT. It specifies CASSQTTGTATLAFF.

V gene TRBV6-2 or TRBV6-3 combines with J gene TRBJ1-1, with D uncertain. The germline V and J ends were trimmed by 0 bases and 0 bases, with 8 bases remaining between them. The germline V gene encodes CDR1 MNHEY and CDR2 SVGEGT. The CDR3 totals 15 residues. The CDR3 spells CASSYSTNMNTEAFF. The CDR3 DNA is TGTGCCAGCAGTTACTCGACTAACATGAACACTGAAGCTTTCTTT.